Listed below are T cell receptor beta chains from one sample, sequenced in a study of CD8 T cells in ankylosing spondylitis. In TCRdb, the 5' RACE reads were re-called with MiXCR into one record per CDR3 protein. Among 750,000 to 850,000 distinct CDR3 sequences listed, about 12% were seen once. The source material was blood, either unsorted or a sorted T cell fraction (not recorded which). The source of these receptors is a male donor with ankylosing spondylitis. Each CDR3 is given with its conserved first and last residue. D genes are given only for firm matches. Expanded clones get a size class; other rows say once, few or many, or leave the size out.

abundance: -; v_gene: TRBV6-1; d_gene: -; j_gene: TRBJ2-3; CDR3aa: CASSLSGTEPDTQYF; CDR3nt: TGTGCCAGCAGCTTGTCCGGGACGGAGCCAGATACGCAGTATTTT
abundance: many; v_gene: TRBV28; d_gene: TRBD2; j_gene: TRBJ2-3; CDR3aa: CASSSTGLAGASDTQYF; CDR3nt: TGTGCCAGCAGTTCCACCGGACTAGCGGGAGCCTCAGATACGCAGTATTTT
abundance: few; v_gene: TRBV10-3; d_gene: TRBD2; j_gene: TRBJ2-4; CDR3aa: CAISESPGGDIQYF; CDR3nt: TGTGCCATCAGTGAGTCCCCGGGGGGGGACATTCAGTACTTC
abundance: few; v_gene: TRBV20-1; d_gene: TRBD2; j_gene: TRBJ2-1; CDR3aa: CSAPPPSGVYNEQFF; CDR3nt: TGCAGTGCTCCTCCCCCTAGCGGGGTTTACAATGAGCAGTTCTTC
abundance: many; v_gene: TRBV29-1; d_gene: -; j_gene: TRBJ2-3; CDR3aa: CSAGQGSYTDTQYF; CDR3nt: TGCAGCGCGGGGCAGGGCAGTTACACAGATACGCAGTATTTT
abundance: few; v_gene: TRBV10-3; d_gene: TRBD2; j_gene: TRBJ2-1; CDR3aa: CATLGLAGDHKGYNEQFF; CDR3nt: TGTGCCACCCTTGGACTAGCGGGGGACCATAAAGGGTACAATGAGCAGTTCTTC
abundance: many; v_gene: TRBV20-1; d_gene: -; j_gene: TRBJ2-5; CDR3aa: CSAPKEETQYF; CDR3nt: TGCAGTGCCCCCAAGGAAGAGACCCAGTACTTC
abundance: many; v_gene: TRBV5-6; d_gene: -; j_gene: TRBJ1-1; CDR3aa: CASSRGSIMNTEAFF; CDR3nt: TGTGCCAGCAGCAGGGGCAGTATTATGAACACTGAAGCTTTCTTT
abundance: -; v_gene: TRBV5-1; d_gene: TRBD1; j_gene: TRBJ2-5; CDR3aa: CASSPRTGVQETQYF; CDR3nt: TGCGCCAGCAGCCCTAGGACAGGGGTTCAAGAGACCCAGTACTTC
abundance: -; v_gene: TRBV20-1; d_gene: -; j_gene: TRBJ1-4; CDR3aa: CSARHRSKEKLFF; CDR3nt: TGCAGTGCTAGACACAGGAGCAAAGAAAAACTGTTTTTT
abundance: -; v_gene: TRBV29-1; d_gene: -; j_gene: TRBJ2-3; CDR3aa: CSGRDADTQYF; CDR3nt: TGCAGCGGCCGGGACGCAGATACGCAGTATTTT
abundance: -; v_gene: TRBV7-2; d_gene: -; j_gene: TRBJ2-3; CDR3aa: CASSPFRGLGTDTQYF; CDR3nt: TGTGCCAGCAGCCCCTTTCGGGGGCTGGGCACAGATACGCAGTATTTT
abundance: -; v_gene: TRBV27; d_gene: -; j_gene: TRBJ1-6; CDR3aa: CASSLGWSYNSPLHF; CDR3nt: TGTGCCAGCAGTTTAGGTTGGTCCTATAATTCACCCCTCCACTTT
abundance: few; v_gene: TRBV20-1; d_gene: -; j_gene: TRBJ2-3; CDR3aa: CSASGGGGSTDTQYF; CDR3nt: TGCAGTGCTAGCGGCGGGGGCGGGAGCACGGATACGCAGTATTTT
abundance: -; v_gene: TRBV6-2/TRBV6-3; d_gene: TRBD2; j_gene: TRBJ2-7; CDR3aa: CANGTSGEQYF; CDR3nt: TGTGCCAACGGGACTAGCGGCGAGCAGTACTTC
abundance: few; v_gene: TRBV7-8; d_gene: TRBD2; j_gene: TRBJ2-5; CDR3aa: CASSLAGLARMGTQYF; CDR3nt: TGTGCCAGCAGCTTAGCGGGACTAGCAAGGATGGGGACCCAGTACTTC
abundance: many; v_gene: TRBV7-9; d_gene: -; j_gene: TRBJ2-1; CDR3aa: CASSLLSAEQFF; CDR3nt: TGTGCCAGCAGCCTGCTCTCAGCCGAGCAGTTCTTC
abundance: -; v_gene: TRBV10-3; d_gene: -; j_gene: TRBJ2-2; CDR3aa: CAISESLAANTGELFF; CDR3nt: TGTGCCATCAGTGAGTCTCTAGCAGCCAACACCGGGGAGCTGTTTTTT
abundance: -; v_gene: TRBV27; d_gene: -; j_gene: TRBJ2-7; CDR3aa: CASSSPGAYEQYF; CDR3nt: TGTGCCAGCAGTTCCCCGGGCGCTTACGAGCAGTACTTC
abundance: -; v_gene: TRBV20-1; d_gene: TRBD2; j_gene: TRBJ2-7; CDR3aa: CSASLTSGSTTYEQYF; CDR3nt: TGCAGTGCTAGCCTTACCAGCGGGAGTACAACCTACGAGCAGTACTTC
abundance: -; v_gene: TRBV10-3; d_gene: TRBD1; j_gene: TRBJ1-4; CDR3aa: CAIRPDRGRATNEKLFF; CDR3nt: TGTGCCATCAGGCCGGACAGGGGGCGAGCAACTAATGAAAAACTGTTTTTT
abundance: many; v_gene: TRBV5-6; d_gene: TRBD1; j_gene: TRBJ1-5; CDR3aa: CASSSTGAGNQPQHF; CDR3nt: TGTGCCAGCAGCAGTACAGGGGCCGGCAATCAGCCCCAGCATTTT
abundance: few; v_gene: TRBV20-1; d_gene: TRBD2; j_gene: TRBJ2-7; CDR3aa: CSARDLASGRRQYF; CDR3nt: TGCAGTGCTAGAGATTTGGCTAGCGGGAGACGGCAGTACTTC
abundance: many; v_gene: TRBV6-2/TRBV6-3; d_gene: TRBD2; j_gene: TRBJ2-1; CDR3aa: CASSNLLAGPDEQFF; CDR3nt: TGTGCCAGCAGCAACCTCCTAGCGGGACCGGATGAGCAGTTCTTC
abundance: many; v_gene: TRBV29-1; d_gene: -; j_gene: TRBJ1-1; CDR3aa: CSVRPLLLSTEAFF; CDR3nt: TGCAGCGTTAGGCCTCTCTTATTAAGCACTGAAGCTTTCTTT
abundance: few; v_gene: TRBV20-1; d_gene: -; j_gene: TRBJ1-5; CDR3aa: CSASDTHRNQPQHF; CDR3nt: TGCAGTGCTTCGGACACTCACCGCAATCAGCCCCAGCATTTT
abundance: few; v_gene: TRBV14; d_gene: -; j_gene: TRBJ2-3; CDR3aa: CASSRSGATQYF; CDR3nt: TGTGCCAGCAGCCGCTCCGGGGCTACGCAGTATTTT
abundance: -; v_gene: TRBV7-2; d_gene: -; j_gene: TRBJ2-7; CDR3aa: CASSLVAPGEQYF; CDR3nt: TGTGCCAGCAGCTTAGTCGCTCCTGGGGAGCAGTACTTC
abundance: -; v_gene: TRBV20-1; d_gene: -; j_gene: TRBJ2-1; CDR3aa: CSASGPGQFDNEQFF; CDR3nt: TGCAGTGCTAGTGGCCCGGGACAATTCGACAATGAGCAGTTCTTC
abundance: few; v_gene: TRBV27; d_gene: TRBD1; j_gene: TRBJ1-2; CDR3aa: CASSHDRAVNYGYTF; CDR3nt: TGTGCCAGCAGTCATGACAGGGCCGTAAACTATGGCTACACCTTC
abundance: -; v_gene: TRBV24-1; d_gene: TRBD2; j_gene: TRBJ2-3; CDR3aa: CATSDGLGHTDTQYF; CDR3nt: TGTGCCACCAGTGATGGACTAGGTCACACAGATACGCAGTATTTT
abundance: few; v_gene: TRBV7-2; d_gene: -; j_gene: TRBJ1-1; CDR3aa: CASSLQALGMNTEAFF; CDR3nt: TGTGCCAGCAGCTTACAGGCCCTCGGGATGAACACTGAAGCTTTCTTT
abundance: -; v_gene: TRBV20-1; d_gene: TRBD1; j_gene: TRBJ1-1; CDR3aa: CSAREGTGDGAFF; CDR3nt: TGCAGTGCTAGAGAAGGGACAGGGGATGGAGCTTTCTTT
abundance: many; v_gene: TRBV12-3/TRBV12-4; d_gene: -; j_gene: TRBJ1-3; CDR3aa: CASRMTAEGNTIYF; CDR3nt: TGTGCCAGCAGGATGACAGCCGAAGGAAACACCATATATTTT
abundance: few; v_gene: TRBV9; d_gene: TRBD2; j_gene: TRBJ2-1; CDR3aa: CASSVAGGGPYNEQFF; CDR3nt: TGTGCCAGCAGCGTAGCTGGCGGGGGACCATACAATGAGCAGTTCTTC
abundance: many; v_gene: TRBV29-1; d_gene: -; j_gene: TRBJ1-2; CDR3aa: CSVGQTRQMPSTF; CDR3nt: TGCAGCGTTGGCCAGACCCGACAGATGCCTTCCACCTTC
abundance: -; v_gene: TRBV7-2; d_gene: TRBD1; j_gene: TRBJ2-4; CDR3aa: CASSSPRLQGADIQYF; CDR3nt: TGTGCCAGCAGCTCACCGCGGTTACAGGGGGCAGACATTCAGTACTTC
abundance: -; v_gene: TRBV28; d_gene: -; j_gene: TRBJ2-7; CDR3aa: CASSPSDKLTSREQYF; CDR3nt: TGTGCCAGCAGTCCCTCCGACAAGCTTACATCTAGAGAGCAGTACTTC
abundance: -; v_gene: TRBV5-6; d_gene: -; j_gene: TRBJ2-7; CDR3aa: CASSLGSGASSYEQYF; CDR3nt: TGTGCCAGCAGCTTGGGATCGGGGGCGAGCTCCTACGAGCAGTACTTC
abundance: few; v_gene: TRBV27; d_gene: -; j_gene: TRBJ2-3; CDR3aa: CASSLLQGTDTQYF; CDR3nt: TGTGCCAGCAGTTTATTACAGGGTACAGATACGCAGTATTTT
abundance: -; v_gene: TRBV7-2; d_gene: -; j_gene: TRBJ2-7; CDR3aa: CASSLPYLVQYF; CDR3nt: TGTGCCAGCAGCTTACCCTATCTAGTACAGTACTTC
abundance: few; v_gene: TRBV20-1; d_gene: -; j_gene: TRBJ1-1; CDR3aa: CSGQGSGILNTEAFF; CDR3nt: TGCAGTGGGCAGGGTTCGGGAATCCTGAACACTGAAGCTTTCTTT
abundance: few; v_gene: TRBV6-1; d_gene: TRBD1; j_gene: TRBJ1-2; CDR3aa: CASSRTGVLYGYTF; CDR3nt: TGTGCCAGCAGCCGGACAGGGGTCCTCTATGGCTACACCTTC
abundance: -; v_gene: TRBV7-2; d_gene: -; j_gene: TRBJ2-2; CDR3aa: CASSLYRVGDTGELFF; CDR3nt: TGTGCCAGCAGCCTTTATCGCGTGGGCGACACCGGGGAGCTGTTTTTT
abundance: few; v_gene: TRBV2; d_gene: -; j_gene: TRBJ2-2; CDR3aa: CASSHFLKIQDTGELFF; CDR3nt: TGTGCCAGCAGTCACTTTCTCAAAATACAAGACACCGGGGAGCTGTTTTTT
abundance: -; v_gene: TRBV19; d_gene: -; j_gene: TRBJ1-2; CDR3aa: CASSIGGAPAYGYTF; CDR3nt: TGCGCCAGTAGTATAGGCGGGGCGCCTGCCTATGGCTACACCTTC
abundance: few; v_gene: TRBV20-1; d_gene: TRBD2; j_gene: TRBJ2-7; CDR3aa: CSARVTSGGSYEQYF; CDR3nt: TGCAGTGCTAGGGTGACTAGCGGGGGCTCCTACGAGCAGTACTTC
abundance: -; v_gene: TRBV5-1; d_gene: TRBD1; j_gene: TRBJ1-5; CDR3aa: CASSLGTGGSSNQPQHF; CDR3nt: TGCGCCAGCAGCTTAGGGACAGGGGGCTCGAGCAATCAGCCCCAGCATTTT
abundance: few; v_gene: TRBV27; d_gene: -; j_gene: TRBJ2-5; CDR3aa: CASGRGNGAETQYF; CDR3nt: TGTGCCAGCGGCCGGGGAAACGGGGCAGAGACCCAGTACTTC
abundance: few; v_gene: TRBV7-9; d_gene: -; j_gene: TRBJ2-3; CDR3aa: CASSRYLASTDTQYF; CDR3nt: TGTGCCAGCAGCCGCTACCTAGCTAGCACAGATACGCAGTATTTT
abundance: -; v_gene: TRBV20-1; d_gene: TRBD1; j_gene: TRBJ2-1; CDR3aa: CSAQTGARSYNEQFF; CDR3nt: TGCAGTGCTCAAACAGGGGCTCGCTCCTACAATGAGCAGTTCTTC
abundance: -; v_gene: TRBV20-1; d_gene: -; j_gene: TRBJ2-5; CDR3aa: CSASGPAGTGETQYF; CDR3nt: TGCAGTGCATCCGGGCCCGCGGGGACGGGAGAGACCCAGTACTTC
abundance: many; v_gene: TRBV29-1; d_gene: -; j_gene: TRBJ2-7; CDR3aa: CSVEGGTSYEQYF; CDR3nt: TGCAGCGTTGAAGGCGGGACCTCCTACGAGCAGTACTTC
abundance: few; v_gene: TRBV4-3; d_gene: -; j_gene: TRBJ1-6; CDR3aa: CASSQDFQGSTNSPLHF; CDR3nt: TGCGCCAGCAGCCAAGATTTCCAGGGGAGCACAAATTCACCCCTCCACTTT
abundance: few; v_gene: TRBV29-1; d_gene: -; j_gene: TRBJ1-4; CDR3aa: CSVGQIATNEKLFF; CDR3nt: TGCAGCGTTGGACAGATTGCAACTAATGAAAAACTGTTTTTT
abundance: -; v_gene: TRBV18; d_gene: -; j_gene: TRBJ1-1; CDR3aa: CASSPPELDTEAFF; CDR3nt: TGTGCCAGCTCACCACCAGAACTAGACACTGAAGCTTTCTTT
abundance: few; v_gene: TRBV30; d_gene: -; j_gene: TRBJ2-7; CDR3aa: CAVARGSSYEQYF; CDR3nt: TGTGCCGTCGCTCGGGGGAGCTCCTACGAGCAGTACTTC
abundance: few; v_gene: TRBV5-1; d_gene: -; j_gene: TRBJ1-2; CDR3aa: CASSWGTSHTNYGYTF; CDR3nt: TGCGCCAGCAGCTGGGGGACAAGCCACACTAACTATGGCTACACCTTC
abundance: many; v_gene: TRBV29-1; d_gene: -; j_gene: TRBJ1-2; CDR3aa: CRTDTRLYGYTF; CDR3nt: TGCAGGACGGACACTCGACTCTATGGCTACACCTTC